This T cell receptor beta chain derives from a study of T cell responses to AZD1222 COVID-19 vaccine. Trimming stripped 11 bases from V and 4 bases from J, with 15 bases between. The V gene's germline CDR1 is MDHEN and CDR2 SYDVKM. CDR3 size: 13 residues. Using immunoSEQ multiplex PCR, the repertoire was profiled, and TCRdb retains in-frame clones only, with some absent. This sample has some 130,000 clones, with approximately 90% found just once. The origin of this receptor is an adult in good health. The material sequenced was peripheral blood, taken on day 0 of AZD1222 vaccination. This chain uses TRBV28 with TRBJ1-5, with D perhaps matching TRBD1 (6 bases). Written as DNA, the CDR3 is TGTGCCGGAGGGACAACAGGGAATCAGCCCCAGCATTTT. Translated: CAGGTTGNQPQHF.